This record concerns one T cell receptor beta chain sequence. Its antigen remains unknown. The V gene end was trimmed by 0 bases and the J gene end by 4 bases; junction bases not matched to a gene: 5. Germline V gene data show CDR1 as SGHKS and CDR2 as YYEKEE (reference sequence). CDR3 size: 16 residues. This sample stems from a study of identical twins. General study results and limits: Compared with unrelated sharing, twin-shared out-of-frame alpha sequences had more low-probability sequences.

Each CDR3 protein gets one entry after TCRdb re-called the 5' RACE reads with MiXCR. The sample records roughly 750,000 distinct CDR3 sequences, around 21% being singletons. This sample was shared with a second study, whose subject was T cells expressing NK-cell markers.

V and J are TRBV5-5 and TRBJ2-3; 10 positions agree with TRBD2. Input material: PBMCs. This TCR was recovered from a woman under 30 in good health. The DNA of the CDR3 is TGTGCCAGCAGCTTGGCCGGGCTAGCGGGGGCAGATACGCAGTATTTT. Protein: CASSLAGLAGADTQYF.